The 5 T cell receptor beta chains in this list originate from one sample, sequenced in a study of cytomegalovirus exposure and HLA in healthy donors. The PCR contained 60 Vbeta and 13 Jbeta primers. TCRdb keeps only in-frame clones here, not all; method: immunoSEQ multiplex PCR. The table has over 100,000 clones, roughly 60% seen once. The sample comprised PBMCs. All receptors come from a woman between 40 and 55 years old in good health and CMV-seronegative.

The V and J genes are TRBV5-1 and TRBJ2-1; 13 bases map to TRBD2. J was trimmed by 3 bases and V by 1 base; bases with no gene match: 1. Germline CDR1 and CDR2: SGHRS and YFSETQ. This CDR3 has 16 residues. The CDR3 here is CASSLTSGGDYNEQFF. CDR3 DNA sequence: TGCGCCAGCAGCTTGACTAGCGGGGGGGACTACAATGAGCAGTTCTTC.

The chain carries TRBV5-1 and TRBJ2-3; TRBD1 matches at 7 bases. In germline, CDR1 is SGHRS, CDR2 YFSETQ. The CDR3 has 16 residues. J was trimmed by 2 bases and V by 3 bases; bases with no gene match: 9. The CDR3 region has the DNA TGCGCCAGCAGCTCCCGACAGGGCCCCTACACAGATACGCAGTATTTT. Its translation is CASSSRQGPYTDTQYF.

V gene TRBV28 combines with J gene TRBJ1-2; D is undetermined. Deletions cut 4 bases from V and 7 bases from J, with 4 bases between. CDR3 length equals 10 residues. From germline, CDR1 is MDHEN and CDR2 SYDVKM. Here the CDR3 DNA reads TGTGCCAGCAGTTCAGTTGGCTACACCTTC. Translated, it gives CASSSVGYTF.

This clone turned up a few times. V and J are TRBV7-8 and TRBJ2-2; D remains ambiguous. The CDR3 has 15 residues. Germline-derived CDR1 and CDR2 are SGHVS and FQNEAQ. Trimming pared 1 base from V and 4 bases from J, leaving 10 bases between. Here the CDR3 reads CASSLGSAVTGELFF. The CDR3 DNA is TGTGCCAGCAGCTTAGGATCGGCGGTCACCGGGGAGCTGTTTTTT.

J is TRBJ2-7 and V is TRBV5-5; TRBD1 matches 7 bases. The CDR3 spans 15 residues. Unmatched junction bases numbered 9, after V lost 0 bases and J lost 6 bases. Germline-derived CDR1 and CDR2 are SGHKS and YYEKEE (reference sequence). The CDR3 reads CASSLEGASSGEQYF. CDR3 sequence (DNA): TGTGCCAGCAGCTTGGAGGGGGCCTCGTCGGGCGAGCAGTACTTC.